This TCR beta chain is from a study of blood T cell repertoires in COVID-19. Turning to the study itself: Spain, Italy and the United States supplied samples that represented acute and convalescent COVID-19. PBMCs, B-cell-depleted T cells, or T cells were the source of the cDNA or gDNA that made up the material.

Trimming at V came to 2 bases and at J to 0 bases, leaving 7 bases not matched to a gene. Looked up from germline, CDR1 is SGHDT and CDR2 is YYEEEE. This CDR3 has 17 residues. Original processing notes: Using reference gene primer amplification, nucleated cell counts were estimated. Assay: immunoSEQ multiplex PCR; the TCRdb copy retains only in-frame clones and omits some. V and J calls and clone size are given by that table; D and trimming were obtained from the DNA. The sample shows roughly 150,000 clones, approximately 90% of them seen only once. This TCR was sampled from a woman between 35 and 50 years old with acute or convalescent COVID-19. Sequenced input: peripheral blood. The chain carries TRBV5-6 and TRBJ2-2; TRBD1 agrees at 7 bases. As DNA, the CDR3 is TGTGCCAGCAGCTTTTACAGGGGTATCTCGAACACCGGGGAGCTGTTTTTT. Its protein product is CASSFYRGISNTGELFF. The variable domain in full, with the rest retrieved from reference TRBV5-6 and TRBJ2-2, is DAGVTQSPTHLIKTRGQQVTLRCSPKSGHDTVSWYQQALGQGPQFIFQYYEEEERQRGNFPDRFSGHQFPNYSSELNVNALLLGDSALYLCASSFYRGISNTGELFFGEGSRLTVL.